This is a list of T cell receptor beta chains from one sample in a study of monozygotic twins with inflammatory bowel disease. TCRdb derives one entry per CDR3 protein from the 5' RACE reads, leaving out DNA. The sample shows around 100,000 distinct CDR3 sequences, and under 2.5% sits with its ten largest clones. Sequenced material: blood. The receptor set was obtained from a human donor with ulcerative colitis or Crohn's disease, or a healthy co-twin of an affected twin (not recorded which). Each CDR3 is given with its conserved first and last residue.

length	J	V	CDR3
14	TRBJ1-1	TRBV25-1	CASSASPGGLVAFF
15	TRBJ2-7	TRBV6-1	CASSKPGHLTYEQYF
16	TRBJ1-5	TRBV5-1	CASSLTGTGGGQPQHF
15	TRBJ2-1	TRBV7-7	CASSRTSRDFNEQFF
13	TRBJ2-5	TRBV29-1	CSFCPSGAETQYF
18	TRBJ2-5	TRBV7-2	CASSLRASGVGGQETQYF
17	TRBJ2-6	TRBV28	CASSTRGRPSGANVLTF
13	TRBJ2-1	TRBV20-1	CSANDIRPNEQFF
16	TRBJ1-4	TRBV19	CASTWAAGLFNEKLFF
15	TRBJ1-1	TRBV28	CASTGTGNMNTEAFF
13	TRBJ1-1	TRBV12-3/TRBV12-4	CASSLDQGTEAFF
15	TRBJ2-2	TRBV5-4	CASSLARGQAGELFF
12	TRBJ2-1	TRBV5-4	CASSGVGAEQFF
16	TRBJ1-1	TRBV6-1	CASSLQEFYIITEAFF
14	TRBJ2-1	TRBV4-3	CASSSSGSRNEQFF
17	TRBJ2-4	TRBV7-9	CASSPLAGVDSKNIQYF
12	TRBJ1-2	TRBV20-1	CSASTDFYGYTF
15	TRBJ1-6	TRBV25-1	CASKVGQGWHSPLHF
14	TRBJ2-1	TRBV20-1	CSARDLTSGNEQFF
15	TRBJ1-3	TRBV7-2	CASSFSNAGGNTIYF
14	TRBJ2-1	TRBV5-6	CASSSPRGLDEQFF
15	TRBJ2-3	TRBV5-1	CASSLTSGGTDTQYF
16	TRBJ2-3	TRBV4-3	CASSQGVALGTDTQYF
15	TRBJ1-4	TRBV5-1	CASSLEVGRNEKLFF
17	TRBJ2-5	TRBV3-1	CASSQPTTGLWQETQYF
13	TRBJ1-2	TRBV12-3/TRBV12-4	CASSPGRWGGYTF
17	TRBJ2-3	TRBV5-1	CASSSRVAGVNTDTQYF
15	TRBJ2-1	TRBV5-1	CASSPGTGGYNEQFF
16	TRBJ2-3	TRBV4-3	CASSSRTSGGQTRPYF
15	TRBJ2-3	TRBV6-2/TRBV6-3	CASSSAGGFRDTQYF
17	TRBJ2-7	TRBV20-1	CSARGDRVPGGFGEQYF
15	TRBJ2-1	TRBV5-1	CASSLFTGTGNEQFF
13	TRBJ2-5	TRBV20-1	CSAYNNREETQYF
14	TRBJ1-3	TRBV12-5	CASGLRTGENTIYF
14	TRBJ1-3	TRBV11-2	CASSLGTPGNTIYF
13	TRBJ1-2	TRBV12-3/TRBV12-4	CASSLARGRGYTF
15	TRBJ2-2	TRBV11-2	CASSLISGRVGELFF
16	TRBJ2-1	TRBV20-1	CSARAPPGPGYNEQFF
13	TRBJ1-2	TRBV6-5	CASSYSGINGYTF
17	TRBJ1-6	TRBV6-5	CASSYLPGNVPNSPLHF
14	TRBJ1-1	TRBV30	CAWSVLSTVTEAFF
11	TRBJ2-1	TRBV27	CASSSTNEQFF
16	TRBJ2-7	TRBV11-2	CASTLEKGQGNYEQYF
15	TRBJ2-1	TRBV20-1	CSARSERDRVTEQFF
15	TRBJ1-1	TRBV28	CAWKGRGGKNTEAFF
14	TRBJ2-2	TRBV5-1	CASSDRDNTGELFF
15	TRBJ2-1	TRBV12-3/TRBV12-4	CASYFSGREYNEQFF
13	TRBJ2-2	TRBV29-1	CSVSYEGAGELFF
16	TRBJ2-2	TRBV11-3	CASSLPGQGVTGELFF
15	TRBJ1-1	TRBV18	CASSPIRTGYTEAFF
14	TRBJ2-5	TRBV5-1	CASRPDPGGETQYF
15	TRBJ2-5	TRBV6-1	CASTRLAGLGETQYF
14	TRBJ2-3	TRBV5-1	CASRGTGLTDTQYF